This TCR beta chain was found in a study of T cell clonality in common variable immunodeficiency. Sequenced by immunoSEQ multiplex PCR; TCRdb stores in-frame clones only, minus some. Recorded here are 30,000 to 40,000 clones, none singletons. About this clone itself: The antigen remains undetermined. The read terminates 3 residues ahead of where the CDR3 ends, so the germline J gene completes it.

This CDR3 is 14 amino acids long. Germline V lookup: CDR1 SNHLY, CDR2 FYNNEI. V lost 6 bases, J lost 0 bases, and 6 bases lay in between. Notes on the study in general: Fewer deletions and N-nucleotide insertions were reportedly seen in common variable immunodeficiency TCR beta sequences. CVID patient heterogeneity limited repertoire-clinical complication correlations.

Sequencing used peripheral blood mononuclear cells. The chain combines TRBV2 with TRBJ2-6; D is unclear. This TCR was recovered from a human donor with common variable immunodeficiency. The covered CDR3 bases are TGTGCCAGCAGGCGCCACTCTGGGGCCAACGTC. Its protein is CASRRHSGANV. The full CDR3 protein reads CASRRHSGANVLTF.